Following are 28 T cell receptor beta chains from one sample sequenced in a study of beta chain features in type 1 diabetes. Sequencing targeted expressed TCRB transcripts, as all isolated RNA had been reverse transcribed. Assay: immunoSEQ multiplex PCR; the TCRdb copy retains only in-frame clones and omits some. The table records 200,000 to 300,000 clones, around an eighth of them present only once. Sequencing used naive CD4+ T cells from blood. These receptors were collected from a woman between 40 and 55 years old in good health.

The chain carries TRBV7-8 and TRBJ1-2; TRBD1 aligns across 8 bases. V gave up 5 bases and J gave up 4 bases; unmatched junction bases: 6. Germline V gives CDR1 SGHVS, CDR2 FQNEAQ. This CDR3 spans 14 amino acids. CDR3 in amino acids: CASSPQGASYGYTF. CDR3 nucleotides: TGTGCCAGCAGCCCCCAGGGGGCCTCCTATGGCTACACCTTC.

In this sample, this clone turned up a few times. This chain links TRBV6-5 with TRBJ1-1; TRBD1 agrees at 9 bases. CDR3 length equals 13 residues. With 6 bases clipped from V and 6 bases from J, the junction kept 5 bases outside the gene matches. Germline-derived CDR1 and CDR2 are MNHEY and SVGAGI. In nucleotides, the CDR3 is TGTGCCAGCAGCCGGACAGGGGCTGCTGAAGCTTTCTTT. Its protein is CASSRTGAAEAFF.

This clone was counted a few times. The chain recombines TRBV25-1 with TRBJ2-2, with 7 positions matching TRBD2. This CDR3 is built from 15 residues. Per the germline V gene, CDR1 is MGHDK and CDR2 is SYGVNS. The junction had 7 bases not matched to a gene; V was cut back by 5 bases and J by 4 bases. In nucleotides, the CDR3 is TGTGCCAGCAGTACCCGGGAGGCGATCACCGGGGAGCTGTTTTTT. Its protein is CASSTREAITGELFF.

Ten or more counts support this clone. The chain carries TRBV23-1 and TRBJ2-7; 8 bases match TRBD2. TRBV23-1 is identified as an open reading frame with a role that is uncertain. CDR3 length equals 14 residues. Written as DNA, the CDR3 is TGCGCAGGGAGCGGGGGCCTCAATTCCTACGAGCAGTACTTC. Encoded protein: CAGSGGLNSYEQYF.

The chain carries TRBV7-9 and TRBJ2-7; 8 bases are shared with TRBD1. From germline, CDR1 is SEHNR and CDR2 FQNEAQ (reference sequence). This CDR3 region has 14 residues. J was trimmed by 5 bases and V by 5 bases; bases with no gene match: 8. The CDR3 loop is CASSPRQGWNEQYF. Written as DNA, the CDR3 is TGTGCCAGCAGCCCTAGACAGGGGTGGAACGAGCAGTACTTC.

The CDR3 spells CASSQGTSGVQTQYF. The CDR3 bases are TGCGCCAGCAGCCAGGGGACTAGCGGGGTACAGACCCAGTACTTC. The chain joins TRBV5-1 to TRBJ2-5; 13 bases match TRBD2. Germline CDR1 and CDR2: SGHRS and YFSETQ. The trim removed 4 bases at V and 6 bases at J, leaving 6 bases unmatched. This CDR3 comprises 15 residues.

The CDR3 region has the DNA TGCGCCAGCAGCTTCGGACAGGGAGGGACTGAAGCTTTCTTT. Encoded protein: CASSFGQGGTEAFF. The chain carries TRBV5-1 and TRBJ1-1; 8 nucleotides line up with TRBD1. J was trimmed by 5 bases and V by 2 bases; bases with no gene match: 5. Germline values: CDR1 SGHRS, CDR2 YFSETQ. The CDR3 runs 14 residues.

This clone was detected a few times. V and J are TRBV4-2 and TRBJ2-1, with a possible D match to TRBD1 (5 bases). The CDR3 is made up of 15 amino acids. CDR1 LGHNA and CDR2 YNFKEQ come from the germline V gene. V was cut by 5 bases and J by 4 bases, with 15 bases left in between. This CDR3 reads CASSLDPDSYNEQFF. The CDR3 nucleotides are TGTGCCAGCAGCTTGGACCCCGACAGTTACAATGAGCAGTTCTTC.

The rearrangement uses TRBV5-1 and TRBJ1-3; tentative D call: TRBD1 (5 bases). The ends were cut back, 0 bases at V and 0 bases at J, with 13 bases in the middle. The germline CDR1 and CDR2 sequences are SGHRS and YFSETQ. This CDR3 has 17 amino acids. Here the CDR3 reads CASSLEGRLSSGNTIYF. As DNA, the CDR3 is TGCGCCAGCAGCTTGGAGGGGCGGTTGAGCTCTGGAAACACCATATATTTT.

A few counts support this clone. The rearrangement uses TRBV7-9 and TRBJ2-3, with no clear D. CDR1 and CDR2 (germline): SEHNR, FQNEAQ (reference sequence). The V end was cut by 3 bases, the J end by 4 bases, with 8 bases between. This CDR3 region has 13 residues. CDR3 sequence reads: CASSFRSSDTQYF. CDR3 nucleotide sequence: TGTGCCAGCAGCTTCCGTTCCTCAGATACGCAGTATTTT.

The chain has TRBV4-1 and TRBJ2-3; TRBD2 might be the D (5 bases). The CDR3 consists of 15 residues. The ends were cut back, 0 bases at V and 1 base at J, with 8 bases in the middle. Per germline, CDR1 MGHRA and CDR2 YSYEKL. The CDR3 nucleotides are TGCGCCAGCAGCCAAGAGTGGCGGGGCACAGATACGCAGTATTTT. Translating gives CASSQEWRGTDTQYF.

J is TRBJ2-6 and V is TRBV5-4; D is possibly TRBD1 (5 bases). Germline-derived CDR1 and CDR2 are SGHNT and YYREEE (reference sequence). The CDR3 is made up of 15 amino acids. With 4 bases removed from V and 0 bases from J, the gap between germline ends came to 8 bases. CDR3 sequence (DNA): TGTGCCAGCAGCAGTACAGGCTCTGGGGCCAACGTCCTGACTTTC. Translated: CASSSTGSGANVLTF.

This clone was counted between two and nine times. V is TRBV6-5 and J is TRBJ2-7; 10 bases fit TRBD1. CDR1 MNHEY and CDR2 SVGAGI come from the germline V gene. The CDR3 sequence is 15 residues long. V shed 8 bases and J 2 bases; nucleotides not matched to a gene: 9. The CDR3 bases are TGTGCCAGCCGCTCAAGGGGGACAGGGGCCTACGAGCAGTACTTC. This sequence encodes CASRSRGTGAYEQYF.

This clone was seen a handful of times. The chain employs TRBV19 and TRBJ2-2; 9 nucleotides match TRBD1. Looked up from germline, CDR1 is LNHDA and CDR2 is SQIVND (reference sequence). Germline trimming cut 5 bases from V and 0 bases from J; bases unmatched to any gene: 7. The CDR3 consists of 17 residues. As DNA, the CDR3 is TGTGCCAGTAGTGGGACAGGGTGGCGACCGAACACCGGGGAGCTGTTTTTT. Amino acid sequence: CASSGTGWRPNTGELFF.

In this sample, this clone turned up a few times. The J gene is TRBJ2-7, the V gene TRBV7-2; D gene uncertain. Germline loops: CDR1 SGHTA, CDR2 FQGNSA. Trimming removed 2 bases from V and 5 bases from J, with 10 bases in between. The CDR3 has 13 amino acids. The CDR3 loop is CASSLTYKDEQYF. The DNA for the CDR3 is TGTGCCAGCAGCTTAACGTACAAAGACGAGCAGTACTTC.

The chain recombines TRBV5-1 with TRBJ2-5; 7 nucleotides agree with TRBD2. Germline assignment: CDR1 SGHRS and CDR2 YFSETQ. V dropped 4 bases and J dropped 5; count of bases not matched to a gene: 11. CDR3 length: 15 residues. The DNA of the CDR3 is TGCGCCAGCAGCCCAGCACCCGGGGGGTCTGAGACCCAGTACTTC. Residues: CASSPAPGGSETQYF.

CDR3 amino acids: CASSHGPGQGARNTEAFF. The DNA for the CDR3 is TGCGCCAGCAGCCACGGCCCGGGACAGGGGGCGAGGAACACTGAAGCTTTCTTT. This sequence joins TRBV4-1 and TRBJ1-1, with TRBD1 identical over 12 bases. Germline CDR1 and CDR2: MGHRA and YSYEKL. Trimming cost V 3 bases and J 1 base; bases outside gene matches: 9. The CDR3 has 18 residues.

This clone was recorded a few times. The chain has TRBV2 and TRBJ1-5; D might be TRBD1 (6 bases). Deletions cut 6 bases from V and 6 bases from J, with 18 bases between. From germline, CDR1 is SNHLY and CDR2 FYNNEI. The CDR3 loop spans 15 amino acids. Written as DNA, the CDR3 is TGTGCCAGCAGCGAACTTTACAGGGCTAGTCAGCCCCAGCATTTT. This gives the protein CASSELYRASQPQHF.

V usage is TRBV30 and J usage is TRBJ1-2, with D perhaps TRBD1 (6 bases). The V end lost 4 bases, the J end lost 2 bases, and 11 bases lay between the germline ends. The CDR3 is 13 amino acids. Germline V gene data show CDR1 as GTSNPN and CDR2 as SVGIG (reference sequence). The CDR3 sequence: CAWNLTGNYGYTF. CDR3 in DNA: TGTGCCTGGAACTTGACAGGAAACTATGGCTACACCTTC.

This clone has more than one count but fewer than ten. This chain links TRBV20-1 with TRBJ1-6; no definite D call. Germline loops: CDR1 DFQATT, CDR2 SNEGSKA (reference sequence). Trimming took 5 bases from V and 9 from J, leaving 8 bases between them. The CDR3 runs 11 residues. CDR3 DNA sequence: TGCAGTGCTGGACTGGGTTCACCCCTCCACTTT. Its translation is CSAGLGSPLHF.

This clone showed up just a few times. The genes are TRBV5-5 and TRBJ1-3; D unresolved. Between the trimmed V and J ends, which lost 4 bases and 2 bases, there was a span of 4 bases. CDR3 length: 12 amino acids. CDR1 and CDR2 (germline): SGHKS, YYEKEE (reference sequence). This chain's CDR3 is CASSEAGNTIYF. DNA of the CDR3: TGTGCCAGCAGCGAGGCTGGAAACACCATATATTTT.

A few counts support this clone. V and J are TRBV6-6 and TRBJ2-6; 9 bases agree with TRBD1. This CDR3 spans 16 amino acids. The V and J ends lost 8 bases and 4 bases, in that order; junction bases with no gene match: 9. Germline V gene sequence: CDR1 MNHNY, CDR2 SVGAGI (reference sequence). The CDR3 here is CASASQGASGANVLTF. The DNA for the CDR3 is TGTGCCAGCGCTTCACAGGGGGCTTCAGGGGCCAACGTCCTGACTTTC.

The CDR3 sequence is CASRQGADRNSPLHF. CDR3 nucleotide sequence: TGTGCCAGTAGACAGGGGGCGGATCGAAATTCACCCCTCCACTTT. The chain links TRBV19 to TRBJ1-6, with TRBD1 identical over 9 bases. The CDR3 is 15 residues long. Germline V gene sequence: CDR1 LNHDA, CDR2 SQIVND (reference sequence). Trimming cost V 6 bases and J 7 bases; bases outside gene matches: 7.

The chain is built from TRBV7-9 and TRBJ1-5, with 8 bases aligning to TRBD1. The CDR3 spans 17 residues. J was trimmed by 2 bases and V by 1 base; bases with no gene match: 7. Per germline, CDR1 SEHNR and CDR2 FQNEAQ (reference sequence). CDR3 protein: CASSLVAGGGGNQPQHF. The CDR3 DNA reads TGTGCCAGCAGCTTAGTGGCAGGGGGCGGGGGCAATCAGCCCCAGCATTTT.

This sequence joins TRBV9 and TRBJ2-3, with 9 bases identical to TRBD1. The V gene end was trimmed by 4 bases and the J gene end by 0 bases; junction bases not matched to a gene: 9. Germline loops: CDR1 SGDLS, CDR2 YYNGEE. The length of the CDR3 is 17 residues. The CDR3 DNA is TGTGCCAGCAGCCCAAGGACAGGGGTCGCCAGCACAGATACGCAGTATTTT. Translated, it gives CASSPRTGVASTDTQYF. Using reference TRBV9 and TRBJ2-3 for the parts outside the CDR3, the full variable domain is DSGVTQTPKHLITATGQRVTLRCSPRSGDLSVYWYQQSLDQGLQFLIQYYNGEERAKGNILERFSAQQFPDLHSELNLSSLELGDSALYFCASSPRTGVASTDTQYFGPGTRLTVL.

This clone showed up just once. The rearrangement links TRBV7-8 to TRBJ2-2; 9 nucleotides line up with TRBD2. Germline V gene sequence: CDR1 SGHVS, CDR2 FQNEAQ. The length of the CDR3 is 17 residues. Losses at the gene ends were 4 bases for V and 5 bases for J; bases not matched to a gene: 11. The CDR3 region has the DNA TGTGCCAGCAGCTCGGCGTTGAAAAGCGGGGGGACCGGGGAGCTGTTTTTT. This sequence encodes CASSSALKSGGTGELFF.

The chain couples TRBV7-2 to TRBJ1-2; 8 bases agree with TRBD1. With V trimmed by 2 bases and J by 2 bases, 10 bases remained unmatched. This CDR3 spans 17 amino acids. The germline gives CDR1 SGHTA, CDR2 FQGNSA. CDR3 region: CASSLYGTGISNYGYTF. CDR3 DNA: TGTGCCAGCAGCTTATACGGGACAGGAATTTCCAACTATGGCTACACCTTC.

In DNA form, the CDR3 reads TGTGCCAGTAGACCTCGGGACAGGGAAGGCTACACCTTC. Translating it yields CASRPRDREGYTF. The chain is built from TRBV19 and TRBJ1-2; 9 bases line up with TRBD1. V lost 6 bases, J lost 8 bases, and 7 bases stayed unmatched. Germline V CDR1 and CDR2: LNHDA, SQIVND (reference sequence). The CDR3 is made up of 13 amino acids. Full variable domain (rest looked up from reference TRBV19 and TRBJ1-2): DGGITQSPKYLFRKEGQNVTLSCEQNLNHDAMYWYRQDPGQGLRLIYYSQIVNDFQKGDIAEGYSVSREKKESFPLTVTSAQKNPTAFYLCASRPRDREGYTFGSGTRLTVV.